One sample yielded the 2 T cell receptor beta chains listed below, sequenced in a study of CD8 T cells in ankylosing spondylitis. Study-wide results and limits: A TCR beta motif made of under 10 highly homologous variants seemed typical of ankylosing spondylitis blood.

These receptors lack a known antigen. TCRdb re-derived calls from the 5' RACE reads in MiXCR, one entry per CDR3 protein. The data contain some 840,000 distinct CDR3 sequences, 12% of them singletons. Sequenced sample: blood, either unsorted or a sorted T cell fraction (not recorded which). The receptors here all came from a male donor with ankylosing spondylitis.

This clonotype was counted many times. The V and J genes are TRBV4-1 and TRBJ2-4; D remains unclear. The germline V and J ends were trimmed by 1 base and 0 bases, with 13 bases remaining between them. In germline, CDR1 is MGHRA, CDR2 YSYEKL. This CDR3 is built from 17 residues. CDR3 sequence: CASSQVGLVLAKNIQYF. The CDR3 DNA reads TGCGCCAGCAGCCAAGTCGGGTTAGTTCTAGCCAAAAACATTCAGTACTTC.

The sample holds many counts of this clonotype. The CDR3 DNA is TGCAGCGTTTGGGGGGCGCAGGTGAACGAGCAGTACTTC. This encodes CSVWGAQVNEQYF. The chain combines TRBV29-1 with TRBJ2-7; either TRBD1 or TRBD2 may supply D (6 bases each). Germline-derived CDR1 and CDR2 are SQVTM and ANQGSEA. V was shortened by 5 bases and J by 5 bases, with 16 bases between the two germline ends. This CDR3 region has 13 residues.